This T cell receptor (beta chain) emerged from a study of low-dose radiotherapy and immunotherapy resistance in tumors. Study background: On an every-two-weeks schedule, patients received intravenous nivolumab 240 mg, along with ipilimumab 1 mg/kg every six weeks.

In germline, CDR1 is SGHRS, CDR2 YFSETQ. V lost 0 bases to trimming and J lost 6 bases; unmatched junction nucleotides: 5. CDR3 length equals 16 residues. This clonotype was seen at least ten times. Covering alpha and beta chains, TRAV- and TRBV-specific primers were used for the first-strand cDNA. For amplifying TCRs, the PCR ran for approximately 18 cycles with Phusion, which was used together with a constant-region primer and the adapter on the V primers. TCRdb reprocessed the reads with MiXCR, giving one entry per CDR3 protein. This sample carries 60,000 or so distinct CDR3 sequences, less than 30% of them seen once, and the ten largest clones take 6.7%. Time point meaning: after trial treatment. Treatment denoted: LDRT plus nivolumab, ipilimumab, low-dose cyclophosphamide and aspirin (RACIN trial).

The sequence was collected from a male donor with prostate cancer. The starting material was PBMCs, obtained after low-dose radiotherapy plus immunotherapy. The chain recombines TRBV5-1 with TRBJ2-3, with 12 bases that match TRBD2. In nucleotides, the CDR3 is TGCGCCAGCAGCTTGGAACTAGCGGGAGGCGTGGATACGCAGTATTTT. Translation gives CASSLELAGGVDTQYF.